The 30 T cell receptor beta chains given below trace back to one sample, sequenced in a study of cytomegalovirus exposure and HLA in healthy donors. The PCR made use of 60 Vbeta and 13 Jbeta primers. Sequencing was performed with immunoSEQ multiplex PCR; in TCRdb, only in-frame clones are kept and a portion is missing. The sample contains over 100,000 clones, roughly four fifths of which appear only once. The sequenced material came from PBMCs. These receptors all come from a male donor in good health and CMV-seronegative.

The chain joins TRBV6-5 to TRBJ2-2; 9 nucleotides agree with TRBD1. Germline-derived CDR1 and CDR2 are MNHEY and SVGAGI. The CDR3 covers 15 residues. The V gene end was trimmed by 7 bases and the J gene end by 7 bases; junction bases not matched to a gene: 10. The CDR3 region has the DNA TGTGCCAGCACCGACGGGACAGGGAAGATCGGGGAGCTGTTTTTT. This sequence encodes CASTDGTGKIGELFF.

This clone was picked up one time. The V and J genes are TRBV6-5 and TRBJ1-5, with a possible D match to TRBD1 (6 bases). Germline lookup yields CDR1 MNHEY and CDR2 SVGAGI. The ends were cut back, 4 bases at V and 1 base at J, with 11 bases in the middle. The CDR3 is 15 amino acids. The CDR3 nucleotides read TGTGCCAGCAGTTCAGGGGCTTTGAGCAATCAGCCCCAGCATTTT. This encodes CASSSGALSNQPQHF.

The table lists this clone with a count of one. The chain has TRBV5-1 and TRBJ2-1; D perhaps matches TRBD2 (5 bases). The germline V gene encodes CDR1 SGHRS and CDR2 YFSETQ. The CDR3 runs 15 residues. The ends were cut back, 4 bases at V and 6 bases at J, with 17 bases in the middle. CDR3 sequence reads: CASSPRVETANEQFF. The CDR3 coding sequence is TGCGCCAGCAGCCCGAGGGTGGAGACTGCCAATGAGCAGTTCTTC.

This clone was observed a few times. The chain combines TRBV9 with TRBJ2-7; 13 positions agree with TRBD2. CDR1 and CDR2 from the germline V gene are SGDLS and YYNGEE. There are 15 residues in the CDR3. Unmatched junction bases numbered 0, after V lost 0 bases and J lost 3 bases. DNA for the CDR3: TGTGCCAGCAGCGTAGGGACTAGCGGGAGCTACGAGCAGTACTTC. It encodes CASSVGTSGSYEQYF.

V and J are TRBV27 and TRBJ2-7, with a tentative D call TRBD1 (6 bases). Germline V gene lookup returns CDR1 MNHEY and CDR2 SMNVEV (reference sequence). Trimming took 6 bases from V and 6 from J, leaving 21 bases between them. The CDR3 length is 15 residues. The CDR3 reads CASRPRGSRRSEQYF. In DNA form, the CDR3 reads TGTGCCAGCAGACCAAGGGGGTCCCGGAGGTCCGAGCAGTACTTC.

This chain links TRBV13 with TRBJ2-1; 8 bases align to TRBD2. V dropped 4 bases and J dropped 3; count of bases not matched to a gene: 8. The CDR3 is 16 amino acids. The germline CDR1 and CDR2 sequences are PRHDT and FYEKMQ (reference sequence). DNA of the CDR3: TGTGCCAGCAGCTCCGGACTAGCACGAGGCTACAATGAGCAGTTCTTC. It is translated as CASSSGLARGYNEQFF.

V gene TRBV5-4 combines with J gene TRBJ2-7; TRBD1 agrees at 7 bases. In germline, CDR1 is SGHNT, CDR2 YYREEE (reference sequence). This CDR3 spans 13 amino acids. V gave up 4 bases and J gave up 2 bases; unmatched junction bases: 3. CDR3 sequence (DNA): TGTGCCAGCAGCCGGGACAGCACCTACGAGCAGTACTTC. This gives the protein CASSRDSTYEQYF.

This clone came up once. The chain links TRBV29-1 to TRBJ2-7; the D is unclear. Germline V gene lookup returns CDR1 SQVTM and CDR2 ANQGSEA. The CDR3 extends over 13 amino acids. Trimming pared 4 bases from V and 6 bases from J, leaving 16 bases between. The CDR3 bases are TGCAGCGTTGCAGAAGCTCCCCCGGGCGAGCAGTACTTC. As protein: CSVAEAPPGEQYF.

The V call is TRBV9, the J call TRBJ1-1; D is perhaps TRBD1 (5 bases). Germline V gene sequence: CDR1 SGDLS, CDR2 YYNGEE. Trimming removed 4 bases from V and 1 base from J, with 11 bases in between. This CDR3 has 14 amino acids. The CDR3 region has the DNA TGTGCCAGCAGCCGGGGGGGTCCGAACACTGAAGCTTTCTTT. This codes for CASSRGGPNTEAFF.

The chain links TRBV12-2 to TRBJ2-1; TRBD2, the table's D call, lacks a check against the DNA. TRBV12-2 is classified as a pseudogene. The CDR3 has 14 amino acids. CDR3 nucleotide sequence: TGTGCAAGTCGCGCGGGGGCTCTCTACAATGAGCAGTTCTTC. It codes for CASRAGALYNEQFF.

This chain joins TRBV28 and TRBJ2-2; D possibly corresponds to TRBD1 (8 bases). Germline values: CDR1 MDHEN, CDR2 SYDVKM. Trimming removed 6 bases at V and 3 bases at J, with 17 bases between. This CDR3 is built from 16 residues. The DNA of the CDR3 is TGTGCCAGCAGCCTTCTACAGGGGGGGGACACCGGGGAGCTGTTTTTT. It specifies CASSLLQGGDTGELFF.

The V and J genes are TRBV5-1 and TRBJ2-1; D perhaps matches TRBD2 (5 bases). V was clipped by 0 bases and J by 4 bases, with 11 bases between them. The CDR3 runs 15 residues. Per the germline V gene, CDR1 is SGHRS and CDR2 is YFSETQ. The CDR3 loop reads CASSLAGLGYNEQFF. As DNA, the CDR3 is TGCGCCAGCAGCTTGGCGGGATTAGGGTACAATGAGCAGTTCTTC.

The chain carries TRBV19 and TRBJ2-2, with D perhaps matching TRBD2 (6 bases). The CDR3 extends over 13 amino acids. Trimming shortened V by 10 bases and J by 2 bases, and 11 bases separated the two germline ends. Germline V lookup: CDR1 LNHDA, CDR2 SQIVND (reference sequence). CDR3 region: CATRLGNTGELFF. Here the CDR3 DNA reads TGTGCCACCCGACTAGGTAACACCGGGGAGCTGTTTTTT.

The chain combines TRBV6-1 with TRBJ2-7; no clear D gene. There are 15 residues in the CDR3. Trimming shortened V by 4 bases and J by 2 bases, and 15 bases separated the two germline ends. Germline CDR1 is MNHNS and CDR2 is SASEGT. This CDR3 is CASSGREVLAYEQYF. In DNA, the CDR3 is TGTGCCAGCAGTGGTCGCGAGGTGCTCGCCTACGAGCAGTACTTC.

Of note for this clone: The sample carries other DNA sequences with the same CDR3. V usage is TRBV9 and J usage is TRBJ1-1; D is unresolved. Germline CDR1 reads SGDLS; CDR2 reads YYNGEE. The CDR3 contains 14 residues. V gave up 5 bases and J gave up 3 bases, with 14 bases separating them. The chain's CDR3 is CASSQGAGYTEAFF. The CDR3 DNA reads as TGTGCCAGCAGTCAAGGTGCAGGATACACTGAAGCTTTCTTT.

The chain carries TRBV7-9 and TRBJ1-2, with D maybe TRBD1 (6 bases). Germline loops: CDR1 SEHNR, CDR2 FQNEAQ (reference sequence). Between the trimmed V and J ends, which lost 3 bases and 4 bases, there was a span of 12 bases. The CDR3 runs to 14 residues. The CDR3 DNA reads as TGTGCCAGCAGCTTCGGGGGGCAGAGCTATGGCTACACCTTC. This sequence encodes CASSFGGQSYGYTF.

V and J are TRBV5-4 and TRBJ2-1, with D tentatively TRBD2 (6 bases). CDR1 and CDR2 (germline): SGHNT, YYREEE (reference sequence). The CDR3 runs to 15 residues. Trimming cost V 3 bases and J 8 bases, with 18 bases left between them. As DNA, the CDR3 is TGTGCCAGCAGCTCCCTCGGGACTTCTCCCGATGAGCAGTTCTTC. Amino acids: CASSSLGTSPDEQFF.

V usage is TRBV6-6 and J usage is TRBJ2-5; 9 nucleotides agree with TRBD1. V was pared by 2 bases and J by 4 bases, with 5 bases of the junction left unmatched. Looked up from germline, CDR1 is MNHNY and CDR2 is SVGAGI (reference sequence). This CDR3 contains 15 residues. CDR3 sequence (DNA): TGTGCCAGCAGTTACCCGGGACAGGGACGAGAGACCCAGTACTTC. Residues: CASSYPGQGRETQYF.

CDR3 loop: CASSQDLGAYEQYF. In DNA form, the CDR3 reads TGTGCCAGCAGCCAAGATTTGGGGGCGTACGAGCAGTACTTC. The chain combines TRBV4-2 with TRBJ2-7; D possibly corresponds to TRBD1 (6 bases). The V end was cut by 0 bases, the J end by 4 bases, with 10 bases between. This CDR3 has 14 residues. CDR1 and CDR2 (germline): LGHNA, YNFKEQ.

The chain carries TRBV9 and TRBJ2-1, with D unresolved. CDR1 is SGDLS and CDR2 is YYNGEE in the germline V gene. The CDR3 loop spans 11 amino acids. Deletions cut 3 bases from V and 9 bases from J, with 7 bases between. Here the CDR3 DNA reads TGTGCCAGCAGCGGCCCCAGTGAGCAGTTCTTC. Its protein product is CASSGPSEQFF.

The V and J genes are TRBV6-5 and TRBJ1-5; weak D call: TRBD1 (6 bases). Germline V gives CDR1 MNHEY, CDR2 SVGAGI. This CDR3 contains 15 residues. V gave up 6 bases and J gave up 0 bases, with 12 bases separating them. CDR3 amino acids: CASRLDSHSNQPQHF. The CDR3 DNA is TGTGCCAGCAGATTGGACAGCCATAGCAATCAGCCCCAGCATTTT.

The rearrangement joins TRBV7-8 to TRBJ1-6; TRBD1 agrees at 8 bases. J lost 9 bases, V lost 5 bases, and 6 bases had no gene match. The CDR3 extends over 14 amino acids. Germline lookup yields CDR1 SGHVS and CDR2 FQNEAQ. The DNA for the CDR3 is TGTGCCAGCAGCCCCGGACAGGGAAGTTCACCCCTCCACTTT. Translated, it gives CASSPGQGSSPLHF.

The V call is TRBV15, the J call TRBJ2-7; possibly TRBD2 for D (6 bases). The germline CDR1 and CDR2 sequences are LNHNV and YYDKDF (reference sequence). Deletions cut 0 bases from V and 3 bases from J, with 21 bases between. The CDR3 contains 18 residues. The chain's CDR3 is CATSRDWSTLGSNYEQYF. The CDR3 coding sequence is TGTGCCACCAGCAGAGATTGGTCTACCCTCGGGAGTAACTACGAGCAGTACTTC.

The chain couples TRBV27 to TRBJ1-5, with D perhaps matching TRBD1 (5 bases). The V gene lost 2 bases and the J gene lost 1 base, with 15 bases spanning the gap. CDR1 is MNHEY, CDR2 SMNVEV, per germline (reference sequence). The CDR3 has 17 amino acids. The CDR3 coding sequence is TGTGCCAGCAGTTTAAAGCCCAATAGGGGCAGCAATCAGCCCCAGCATTTT. Protein: CASSLKPNRGSNQPQHF.

This clone was recorded a few times. The chain recombines TRBV6-5 with TRBJ1-1; D is perhaps TRBD1 (6 bases). Trimming shortened V by 2 bases and J by 5 bases, and 12 bases separated the two germline ends. This CDR3 is built from 14 residues. Germline CDR1 is MNHEY and CDR2 is SVGAGI. The CDR3, as DNA: TGTGCCAGCAGTTACGAGGGGGTCGTGACTGAAGCTTTCTTT. It yields the protein CASSYEGVVTEAFF.

This clone was counted between two and nine times. The chain combines TRBV5-6 with TRBJ1-2; D unresolved. Trimming removed 2 bases from V and 2 bases from J, with 10 bases in between. Per germline, CDR1 SGHDT and CDR2 YYEEEE. The length of the CDR3 is 14 residues. CDR3 DNA: TGTGCCAGCAGCTTCCCACAGAAGAACTATGGCTACACCTTC. Translation gives CASSFPQKNYGYTF.

Only a few counts were recorded for this clone. The chain has TRBV30 and TRBJ1-2; possibly TRBD1 for D (5 bases). The V and J ends lost 6 bases and 4 bases respectively, with 15 bases between them. Germline assignment: CDR1 GTSNPN and CDR2 SVGIG (reference sequence). There are 13 residues in the CDR3. The CDR3 region has the DNA TGTGCCTGCCTTGGGACTCACGGCTATGGCTACACCTTC. Protein: CACLGTHGYGYTF.

The CDR3 protein is CATQLAGGPSPQFF. DNA of the CDR3: TGTGCCACTCAACTAGCGGGGGGGCCGAGCCCGCAGTTCTTC. This rearrangement joins TRBV19 to TRBJ2-1; 13 positions agree with TRBD2. This CDR3 spans 14 amino acids. Trimming at V came to 10 bases and at J to 12 bases, leaving 12 bases not matched to a gene. Germline CDR1 reads LNHDA; CDR2 reads SQIVND (reference sequence).

The chain is built from TRBV7-9 and TRBJ1-4; D is unclear. Germline CDR1 and CDR2: SEHNR and FQNEAQ (reference sequence). The CDR3 contains 16 residues. V was cut by 5 bases and J by 3 bases, with 16 bases left in between. The CDR3 loop reads CASSPGRLRANEKLFF. CDR3 DNA: TGTGCCAGCAGCCCTGGAAGACTAAGGGCTAATGAAAAACTGTTTTTT.

This clone showed up just once. The chain carries TRBV28 and TRBJ2-1; 8 nucleotides match TRBD2. V gave up 5 bases and J gave up 8 bases; unmatched junction bases: 8. The CDR3 extends over 14 amino acids. In germline, CDR1 is MDHEN, CDR2 SYDVKM. The CDR3 region is CASSPQRETDEQFF. The DNA for the CDR3 is TGTGCCAGCAGTCCTCAGCGGGAGACGGATGAGCAGTTCTTC.